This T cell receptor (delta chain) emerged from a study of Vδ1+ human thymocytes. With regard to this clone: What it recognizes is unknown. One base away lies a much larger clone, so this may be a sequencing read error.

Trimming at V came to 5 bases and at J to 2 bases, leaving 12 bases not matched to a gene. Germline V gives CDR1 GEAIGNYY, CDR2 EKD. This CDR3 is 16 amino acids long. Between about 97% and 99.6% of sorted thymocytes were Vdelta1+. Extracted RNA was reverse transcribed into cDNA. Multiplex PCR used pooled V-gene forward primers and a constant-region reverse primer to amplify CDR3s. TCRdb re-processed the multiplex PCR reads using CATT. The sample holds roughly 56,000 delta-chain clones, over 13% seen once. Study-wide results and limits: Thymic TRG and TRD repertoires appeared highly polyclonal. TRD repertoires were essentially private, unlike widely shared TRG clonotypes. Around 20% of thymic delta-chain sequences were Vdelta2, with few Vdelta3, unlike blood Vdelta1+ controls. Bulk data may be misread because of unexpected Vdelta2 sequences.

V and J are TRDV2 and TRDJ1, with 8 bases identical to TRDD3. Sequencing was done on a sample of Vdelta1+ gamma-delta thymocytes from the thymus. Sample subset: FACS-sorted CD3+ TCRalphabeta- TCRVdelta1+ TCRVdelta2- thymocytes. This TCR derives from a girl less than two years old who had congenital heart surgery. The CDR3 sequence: CACGTSGYVTTDKLIF. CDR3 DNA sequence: TGTGCCTGTGGCACTTCGGGATACGTGACGACCGATAAACTCATCTTT.